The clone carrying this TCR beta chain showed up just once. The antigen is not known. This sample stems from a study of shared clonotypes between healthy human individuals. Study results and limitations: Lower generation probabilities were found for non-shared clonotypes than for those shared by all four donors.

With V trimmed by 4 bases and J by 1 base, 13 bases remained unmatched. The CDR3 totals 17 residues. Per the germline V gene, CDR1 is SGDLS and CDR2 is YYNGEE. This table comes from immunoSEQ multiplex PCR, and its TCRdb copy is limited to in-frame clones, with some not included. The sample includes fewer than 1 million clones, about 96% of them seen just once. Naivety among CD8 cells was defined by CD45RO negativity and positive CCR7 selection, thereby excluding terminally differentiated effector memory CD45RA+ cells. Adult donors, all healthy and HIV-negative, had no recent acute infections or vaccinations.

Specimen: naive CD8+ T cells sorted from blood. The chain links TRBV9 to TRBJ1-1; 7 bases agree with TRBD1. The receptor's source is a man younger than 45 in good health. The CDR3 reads CASSLDRVSVGNTEAFF. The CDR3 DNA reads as TGTGCCAGCAGCCTAGACAGGGTCTCAGTCGGGAACACTGAAGCTTTCTTT.